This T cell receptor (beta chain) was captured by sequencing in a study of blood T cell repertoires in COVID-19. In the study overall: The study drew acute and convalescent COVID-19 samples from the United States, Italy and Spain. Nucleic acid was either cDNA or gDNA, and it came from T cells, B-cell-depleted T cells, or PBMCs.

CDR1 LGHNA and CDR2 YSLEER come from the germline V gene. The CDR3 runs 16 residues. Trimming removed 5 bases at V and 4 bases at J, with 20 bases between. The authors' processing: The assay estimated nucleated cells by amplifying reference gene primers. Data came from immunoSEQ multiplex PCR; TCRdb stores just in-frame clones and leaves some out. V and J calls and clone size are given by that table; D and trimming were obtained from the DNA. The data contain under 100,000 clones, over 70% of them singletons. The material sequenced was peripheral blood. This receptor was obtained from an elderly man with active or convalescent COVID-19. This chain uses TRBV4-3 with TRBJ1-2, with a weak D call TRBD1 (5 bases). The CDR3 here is CASSSGGGREAYGYTF. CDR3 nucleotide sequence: TGCGCCAGCAGCTCCGGGGGTGGCAGGGAAGCCTATGGCTACACCTTC.